This T cell receptor beta chain stems from a study of CD8+ T cells in alopecia areata (dated by TCRdb to between 2017 and 2018). Context from the whole study: High-throughput TCRbeta sequencing was used to examine T cell clonal expansion in alopecia areata in both the C3H/HeJ mouse model and human patients. In humans, TCRbeta sequencing was performed on scalp tissue and on sorted CD4+ and CD8+ peripheral blood T cells from healthy controls and from patients with patchy or totalis/universalis alopecia areata. Scalp clonality was compared across normal scalp (n=4), patchy alopecia areata scalp (n=8), and alopecia totalis/universalis scalp (n=8). RNA came from the PAXgene miRNA kit for fixed scalp, the miRNeasy kit for PBMCs, and the RNeasy kit for mouse skin. TCRbeta CDR3 regions were amplified by immunoSEQ multiplex PCR using 35 Vbeta forward and 13 Jbeta reverse primers. The research as a whole found: Shared TCR sequences between patients were less evident than in mice, which may be partly attributable to HLA diversity in the patient population. Resident alphabeta T cells in normal human skin are also sequenced, complicating scalp TCR repertoire analysis, unlike mouse skin dominated by gammadelta T cells. Lesional scalp, especially in alopecia totalis/universalis, showed higher clonality and more expanded CD8+ clones than normal scalp, suggesting antigenic drive.

PBMCs were separated by density centrifugation and stained for CD3, CD4 and CD8, after which CD4+ and CD8+ T cells were sorted on a FACSAria. Unaffected controls provided scalp biopsies and blood samples. About this clone itself: Its antigen remains unidentified. It has no much larger one-base neighbor in the sample; base qualities were not kept.

Library preparation was by the immunoSEQ multiplex PCR assay. RNA was extracted from all samples and reverse transcribed into cDNA as template for TCR sequencing. SuperScript III was used to make first-strand cDNA, primed with a 2:1 mix of oligo-dT and random hexamers. A synthetic immune receptor repertoire was used to measure amplification bias, and any remaining bias was corrected computationally. The source study handled its data this way. Raw reads were preprocessed for error removal, and CDR3 was defined according to IMGT conventions as running from the conserved cysteine to phenylalanine. Clonality was computed by normalizing Shannon entropy by log2 of the number of productive unique TCRs and subtracting the result from 1. Whether each scalp clone was CD4 or CD8 was inferred by checking scalp TCRbeta sequences against the CD4 and CD8 repertoires from sorted blood. TCRdb stores this immuneACCESS table with in-frame sequences only. Part of the clones is absent; in the studies checked, under half of the shortfall reflects unresolved V genes, and no reason is known for the rest. D and trimming come from the DNA, and the V and J calls and clone size come from that table. The sample records more than 100,000 clones, approximately 58% of which are singletons. Clones ranked in the top ten supply around 9% of the sample.

Sequences SQVTM (CDR1) and ANQGSEA (CDR2) are obtained from the germline V gene. V is reduced by 5 bases and J by 7 bases, leaving a spacing of 21 bases between them. Inclusive of the bounding cysteine and phenylalanine, the CDR3 is 15 residues long. CDR3 DNA only is kept here, 45 bases in frame from base 1. This clonotype was sampled from a human donor in good health. The sequencing input was CD4+ T cells sorted from blood. The chain is encoded by TRBV29-1 joined to TRBJ2-4; the D gene lacks a confident call. The DNA reads as follows: TGCAGCGTTCTGGTGCCCCGGGCTGGAACGAACATTCAGTACTTC. This sequence encodes CSVLVPRAGTNIQYF.